A selection of T cell receptor beta chains follows, all from one sample in a study of T cell repertoires in cytomegalovirus infection. TCRdb used MiXCR to reprocess the reads, holding one entry per CDR3 protein. The sample lists about 76,000 distinct CDR3 sequences; approximately 3.7% were seen once. Sequencing was carried out using PBMCs. These receptors originate from a human donor in good health (CMV status not recorded). Some clones in this sample may be carry-over from other donors' samples. The CDR3 runs from the conserved cysteine through the conserved F or W. The order of the fields is V gene, clone size, J gene, D gene, CDR3 protein, CDR3 DNA. The D gene is left open where the match is weak. The size entry is marked missing in some rows and otherwise reads once, few, many or a size class.

TRBV6-1	many	TRBJ2-7	NA	CASSEWDTAYEQYF	TGTGCCAGTAGTGAGTGGGACACAGCCTACGAGCAGTACTTC
TRBV5-5	many	TRBJ1-1	NA	CVSSLGSGRAEAFF	TGTGTCAGCAGCTTGGGGTCGGGGCGAGCTGAAGCTTTCTTT
TRBV20-1	many	TRBJ2-7	NA	CSARGRNSYEQYF	TGCAGTGCTAGAGGCCGCAACTCCTACGAGCAGTACTTC
TRBV20-1	many	TRBJ2-3	TRBD2	CSAYPLAGSDTQYF	TGCAGTGCCTATCCTCTAGCGGGGTCAGATACGCAGTATTTT
TRBV7-2	many	TRBJ1-5	TRBD1	CASSLGRGRRYVQPQHF	TGTGCCAGCAGCTTAGGCAGGGGGCGCAGGTACGTTCAGCCCCAGCATTTT
TRBV7-9	medium-sized	TRBJ2-4	TRBD1	CASSHISGTGGSLAKNIQYF	TGTGCCAGCAGCCACATTTCCGGGACAGGGGGATCCCTAGCCAAAAACATTCAGTACTTC
TRBV7-6	NA	TRBJ2-2	NA	CASSLGANTGELFF	TGTGCCAGCAGCTTAGGGGCCAACACCGGGGAGCTGTTTTTT
TRBV12-3/TRBV12-4	many	TRBJ2-6	NA	CASRQHTTISGANVLTF	TGTGCCAGCAGGCAACATACAACTATCTCTGGGGCCAACGTCCTGACTTTC
TRBV19	many	TRBJ2-3	TRBD2	CASSLLAGGVTDTQYF	TGTGCCAGTAGTCTGCTAGCGGGGGGTGTCACAGATACGCAGTATTTT
TRBV7-2	many	TRBJ2-7	NA	CASSFRGSSYEQYF	TGTGCCAGCAGCTTTAGGGGGTCCTCCTACGAGCAGTACTTC
TRBV7-3	many	TRBJ1-1	NA	CASSLLGQGNTEAFF	TGTGCCAGCAGCTTATTGGGGCAGGGCAACACTGAAGCTTTCTTT
TRBV11-3	many	TRBJ2-1	TRBD2	CASSRTTSGSEQFF	TGTGCCAGCAGCCGTACAACTAGCGGCAGTGAGCAGTTCTTC
TRBV28	many	TRBJ2-3	NA	CASSLRQGSNTQYF	TGTGCCAGCAGTTTAAGGCAGGGATCGAATACGCAGTATTTT
TRBV7-9	many	TRBJ1-2	TRBD1	CASRSGQTYGYTF	TGTGCCAGCAGATCGGGACAGACCTATGGCTACACCTTC
TRBV9	many	TRBJ2-2	TRBD2	CASSPSLAGAPPGELFF	TGTGCCAGCAGCCCCTCACTAGCGGGGGCCCCCCCCGGGGAGCTGTTTTTT
TRBV27	many	TRBJ1-4	NA	CASSLADGEKLFF	TGTGCCAGCAGTTTGGCCGACGGGGAAAAACTGTTTTTT
TRBV12-3/TRBV12-4	many	TRBJ2-3	NA	CASSLGSSSTQYF	TGTGCCAGCAGTTTAGGGTCCTCCTCTACGCAGTATTTT
TRBV20-1	many	TRBJ2-5	TRBD1	CSAKPIDRGQETQYF	TGCAGTGCTAAGCCTATCGACAGGGGTCAAGAGACCCAGTACTTC
TRBV15	many	TRBJ1-6	TRBD1	CATSVTPGGRSPLHF	TGTGCCACCAGCGTAACCCCAGGGGGCCGGTCACCCCTCCACTTT
TRBV20-1	many	TRBJ1-4	TRBD1	CSARSPRDRRGEKLFF	TGCAGTGCTAGGTCACCCCGGGACAGGCGTGGCGAAAAACTGTTTTTT
TRBV20-1	many	TRBJ2-4	TRBD1	CSAGALDRDGNIQYF	TGCAGTGCTGGAGCGTTGGACAGGGATGGAAACATTCAGTACTTC